This TCR beta chain was captured by sequencing in a study of T cell responses to AZD1222 COVID-19 vaccine. Points from the study as a whole: Baseline seropositives among AZD1222 recipients totaled only six or seven.

Comments on this clone: Its antigen remains unknown.

Profiled with immunoSEQ multiplex PCR; TCRdb holds only in-frame clones, not every one. The sample holds 100,000 to 150,000 clones, roughly 93% seen once. The sequences come from peripheral blood, collected 28 days after the second AZD1222 dose. The source of this sequence is an adult who received the AZD1222 COVID-19 vaccine.

The CDR3 region is CASSYNRGRGVNQPQHF. DNA for the CDR3: TGTGCCAGCAGTTATAACCGGGGCAGAGGGGTCAATCAGCCCCAGCATTTT. The rearrangement joins TRBV6-2 or TRBV6-3 to TRBJ1-5, with a tentative D call TRBD1 (5 bases). This CDR3 comprises 17 residues. CDR1 and CDR2 from the germline V gene are MNHEY and SVGEGT. V gave up 3 bases and J gave up 3 bases, with 18 bases separating them.